This passage covers 21 T cell receptor beta chains from one sample sequenced in a study of CD8+ T cells in alopecia areata (dated by TCRdb to between 2017 and 2018). This specimen's time point label, per the study, means: 24 weeks on oral tofacitinib. The treatment or condition tag for this specimen amounts to: oral pan-JAK inhibitor, 5-10 mg twice daily. The library was prepared using the immunoSEQ multiplex PCR assay. For TCR sequencing, RNA was extracted from every sample and reverse transcribed into cDNA to serve as template. The clones in this table, taken by TCRdb from immuneACCESS, are in-frame only. Not every clone is retained; where verified, under half of the shortfall comes from an unresolved V gene, and the cause of the rest is unknown. This sample is represented by around 270,000 clones; over 45% of them were singletons. Under 2% of the sample goes to the ten largest clones. Specimen: CD4+ T cells sorted from blood, collected at week 24, from a patient treated with tofacitinib. These receptors were taken from a human donor with alopecia areata.

The rearrangement uses TRBV30 and TRBJ2-5; 15 bases are a match to TRBD2. CDR3 length equals 14 residues. Germline-derived CDR1 and CDR2 are GTSNPN and SVGIG (reference sequence). V was pared by 2 bases and J by 13 bases, with 8 bases of the junction left unmatched. The CDR3 sequence: CAWSPGLAGGLRYF. CDR3 nucleotide sequence: TGTGCCTGGAGTCCGGGACTAGCGGGGGGCCTCCGGTACTTC.

The chain has TRBV6-1 and TRBJ2-5; the D is unclear. Germline lookup yields CDR1 MNHNS and CDR2 SASEGT. The CDR3 totals 13 residues. V lost 1 base and J 6 bases, leaving 9 bases between the germline ends. The CDR3 region is CASSEGVPQTQYF. The DNA of the CDR3 is TGTGCCAGCAGTGAAGGTGTACCTCAGACCCAGTACTTC.

The chain employs TRBV28 and TRBJ2-5, with TRBD2 identical over 13 bases. The CDR3 length is 17 residues. J was trimmed by 5 bases and V by 5 bases; bases with no gene match: 11. Per germline, CDR1 MDHEN and CDR2 SYDVKM. The CDR3 loop reads CASSTRLLAGGRETQYF. CDR3 in DNA: TGTGCCAGCAGTACCCGTTTACTAGCGGGGGGGCGCGAGACCCAGTACTTC.

Comment on this clone: Other DNA sequences in the sample encode the same CDR3. V usage is TRBV2 and J usage is TRBJ2-5; D gene unclear. Germline V gene data show CDR1 as SNHLY and CDR2 as FYNNEI. The CDR3 length is 11 residues. With 5 bases removed from V and 1 base from J, the gap between germline ends came to 2 bases. CDR3 nucleotide sequence: TGTGCCAGCAGTTTCCAAGAGACCCAGTACTTC. As protein: CASSFQETQYF.

There are a few counts of this clone. The chain links TRBV4-3 to TRBJ1-5, with 10 bases lining up with TRBD1. Germline V gene sequence: CDR1 LGHNA, CDR2 YSLEER. J lost 4 bases, V lost 1 base, and 4 bases had no gene match. CDR3 length: 16 residues. This CDR3 is CASSQVTGQGNQPQHF. The CDR3, as DNA: TGCGCCAGCAGCCAAGTTACGGGACAGGGGAATCAGCCCCAGCATTTT.

The chain couples TRBV7-9 to TRBJ1-1; 7 bases map to TRBD1. This CDR3 is built from 13 residues. J lost 4 bases, V lost 8 bases, and 7 bases had no gene match. The germline V gene encodes CDR1 SEHNR and CDR2 FQNEAQ (reference sequence). CDR3 sequence: CASPGQQSTEAFF. In DNA form, the CDR3 reads TGTGCCAGCCCGGGACAGCAGAGCACTGAAGCTTTCTTT.

The chain is built from TRBV6-6 and TRBJ1-1, with D maybe TRBD1 (5 bases). With 8 bases removed from V and 7 bases from J, the gap between germline ends came to 20 bases. Germline CDR1 is MNHNY and CDR2 is SVGAGI (reference sequence). This CDR3 contains 14 residues. The CDR3 nucleotides read TGTGCCAGCCTAGTTACCCGGCAGGGAAGTGAAGCTTTCTTT. This codes for CASLVTRQGSEAFF.

The rearrangement joins TRBV29-1 to TRBJ2-7, with TRBD2 identical over 15 bases. The germline gives CDR1 SQVTM, CDR2 ANQGSEA. V was pared by 7 bases and J by 13 bases, with 11 bases of the junction left unmatched. The length of the CDR3 is 13 residues. The CDR3 sequence is CSAAPGLAGGIYF. In DNA form, the CDR3 reads TGCAGCGCTGCGCCCGGACTAGCGGGGGGGATCTACTTC.

This clone was observed once. The conserved closing phenylalanine or tryptophan is absent in this CDR3, likely reflecting a read error. The DNA is left out, because the CDR3 cannot be placed on it with certainty; the CDR3 is given as TCRdb lists it. Here the CDR3 reads CASGSGNNISL. The chain combines TRBV2 with TRBJ2-7; TRBD2, as called in the table, went unchecked against the DNA. The germline V gene encodes CDR1 SNHLY and CDR2 FYNNEI. A total of 11 residues make up the CDR3, ends included.

The chain recombines TRBV10-3 with TRBJ2-6; D is perhaps TRBD1 (5 bases). The CDR3 sequence is 14 residues long. Trimming shortened V by 5 bases and J by 4 bases, and 9 bases separated the two germline ends. CDR1 is ENHRY and CDR2 is SYGVKD in the germline V gene. The CDR3 nucleotides are TGTGCCATCAGTTCAGGGAACGGGGCCAACGTCCTGACTTTC. Its protein product is CAISSGNGANVLTF.

The chain links TRBV29-1 to TRBJ2-1; 7 bases are shared with TRBD2. Germline CDR1 SQVTM, CDR2 ANQGSEA. The CDR3 totals 15 residues. V gave up 4 bases and J gave up 6 bases; unmatched junction bases: 12. The DNA for the CDR3 is TGCAGCGTTGCCCCCGGGACTACCTTAGGCAATGAGCAGTTCTTC. This codes for CSVAPGTTLGNEQFF.

This sequence joins TRBV5-1 and TRBJ1-6, with 9 bases matching TRBD1. Germline trimming cut 2 bases from V and 3 bases from J; bases unmatched to any gene: 9. This CDR3 spans 18 amino acids. Germline CDR1 is SGHRS and CDR2 is YFSETQ. The CDR3 nucleotides read TGCGCCAGCAGCTTTTCCGGGACAGGGCCTTTCTATAATTCACCCCTCCACTTT. Amino acid sequence: CASSFSGTGPFYNSPLHF.

The V and J genes are TRBV4-3 and TRBJ1-2; TRBD1 matches at 9 bases. The trim removed 4 bases at V and 4 bases at J, leaving 10 bases unmatched. The germline V gene encodes CDR1 LGHNA and CDR2 YSLEER. The CDR3 consists of 16 residues. CDR3 residues: CASSLQGQGVSYGYTF. The DNA for the CDR3 is TGCGCCAGCAGCCTTCAGGGACAGGGAGTCAGCTATGGCTACACCTTC.

The V gene is TRBV5-4, the J gene TRBJ1-4; tentative D call: TRBD1 (5 bases). The length of the CDR3 is 15 residues. Germline assignment: CDR1 SGHNT and CDR2 YYREEE (reference sequence). Trimming removed 4 bases from V and 2 bases from J, with 12 bases in between. CDR3 bases: TGTGCCAGCAGCAGGGGAACGGACACTAATGAAAAACTGTTTTTT. The encoded protein is CASSRGTDTNEKLFF. The whole variable domain, filled in from reference TRBV5-4 and TRBJ1-4, reads ETGVTQSPTHLIKTRGQQVTLRCSSQSGHNTVSWYQQALGQGPQFIFQYYREEENGRGNFPPRFSGLQFPNYSSELNVNALELDDSALYLCASSRGTDTNEKLFFGSGTQLSVL.

This chain uses TRBV27 with TRBJ2-6; D gene unclear. This CDR3 comprises 16 residues. Trimming removed 6 bases from V and 2 bases from J, with 14 bases in between. Germline CDR1 is MNHEY and CDR2 is SMNVEV (reference sequence). The CDR3 sequence: CASSPNRVPGANVLTF. The CDR3, as DNA: TGTGCCAGCAGCCCCAACCGGGTCCCTGGGGCCAACGTCCTGACTTTC. Complete variable domain (other parts from reference TRBV27 and TRBJ2-6): EAQVTQNPRYLITVTGKKLTVTCSQNMNHEYMSWYRQDPGLGLRQIYYSMNVEVTDKGDVPEGYKVSRKEKRNFPLILESPSPNQTSLYFCASSPNRVPGANVLTFGAGSRLTVL.

V is TRBV6-1 and J is TRBJ2-7; D is undetermined. Germline assignment: CDR1 MNHNS and CDR2 SASEGT. The V end lost 6 bases, the J end lost 3 bases, and 9 bases lay between the germline ends. The CDR3 is 12 amino acids. The CDR3 nucleotides are TGTGCCAGCAGGGCCGGTAACTACGAGCAGTACTTC. The encoded protein is CASRAGNYEQYF.

The rearrangement joins TRBV29-1 to TRBJ2-7, with 9 bases lining up with TRBD1. The V and J ends lost 4 bases and 4 bases, in that order; junction bases with no gene match: 8. CDR1 is SQVTM and CDR2 is ANQGSEA in the germline V gene. This CDR3 is 14 amino acids long. The CDR3 spells CSVVHDRGIYEQYF. CDR3 sequence (DNA): TGCAGCGTTGTCCACGACAGGGGGATATACGAGCAGTACTTC.

Of note for this clone: Other DNA sequences in this specimen translate into the identical CDR3. The chain couples TRBV9 to TRBJ1-2; 9 bases line up with TRBD1. The V and J ends lost 2 bases and 2 bases, in that order; junction bases with no gene match: 1. There are 14 residues in the CDR3. Germline lookup yields CDR1 SGDLS and CDR2 YYNGEE. CDR3 residues: CASSVDRGNYGYTF. The CDR3 bases are TGTGCCAGCAGCGTGGACAGGGGAAACTATGGCTACACCTTC.

The chain uses TRBV15 and TRBJ2-1; the D gene is possibly TRBD2 (5 bases). V dropped 2 bases and J dropped 6 bases, with 14 bases sitting between them. Germline lookup yields CDR1 LNHNV and CDR2 YYDKDF (reference sequence). The CDR3 has 15 amino acids. The CDR3 region is CATSRLSREGNEQFF. The CDR3 region has the DNA TGTGCCACCAGCAGACTCTCCCGTGAGGGCAATGAGCAGTTCTTC.

This clone showed up just a few times. The J gene is TRBJ1-5, the V gene TRBV29-1; D gene unclear. The germline gives CDR1 SQVTM, CDR2 ANQGSEA. The CDR3 spans 12 residues. Trimming shortened V by 4 bases and J by 2 bases, and 6 bases separated the two germline ends. The CDR3 reads CSVGYGNQPQHF. CDR3 nucleotide sequence: TGCAGCGTTGGGTATGGCAATCAGCCCCAGCATTTT.

The V gene is TRBV14, the J gene TRBJ1-2; D is unresolved. V was clipped by 3 bases and J by 0 bases, with 8 bases between them. CDR1 is SGHDN and CDR2 is FVKESK in the germline V gene. This CDR3 comprises 14 residues. The CDR3 is CASSHGMSNYGYTF. CDR3 coding DNA: TGTGCCAGCAGCCACGGGATGTCTAACTATGGCTACACCTTC. The entire variable domain, with the rest obtained from reference TRBV14 and TRBJ1-2, is as follows: EAGVTQFPSHSVIEKGQTVTLRCDPISGHDNLYWYRRVMGKEIKFLLHFVKESKQDESGMPNNRFLAERTGGTYSTLKVQPAELEDSGVYFCASSHGMSNYGYTFGSGTRLTVV.